This T cell receptor (beta chain) was identified in a study of T cells in Graves' hyperthyroidism and ophthalmopathy. RNA transcripts gave rise to amplified TCR beta CDR3 regions. HTBI primers were employed in a first-round RT-PCR of the TCR CDR3. TCRdb processed the multiplex PCR reads anew with MiXCR; each CDR3 protein has one entry. The sample has about 250,000 distinct CDR3 sequences, 12% to 15% seen once. This clonotype was detected ten times or more. This receptor was obtained from a woman in her forties or fifties with Graves' hyperthyroidism that later progressed to Graves' ophthalmopathy. Sequences were obtained from blood.

Here the CDR3 reads CASTGTGISYEQYF. CDR3 nucleotides: TGTGCCAGCACCGGGACCGGGATCTCCTACGAGCAGTACTTC. The V call is TRBV28, the J call TRBJ2-7, with D possibly called TRBD1 or TRBD2 (5 bases each). Germline CDR1 reads MDHEN; CDR2 reads SYDVKM. The V and J ends lost 7 bases and 0 bases respectively, with 13 bases between them. The CDR3 sequence is 14 residues long.